Listed below are T cell receptor beta chains from one sample, sequenced in a study of shared clonotypes between healthy human individuals. Profiling relied on immunoSEQ multiplex PCR, and the TCRdb table lists in-frame clones only, not all of them. The sample shows millions of clones, less than 95% of them seen only once. Material for sequencing was naive CD8+ T cells sorted from blood. The source of these receptors is a man younger than 35 in good health. Each CDR3 is given with its conserved first and last residue. D genes are given only for firm matches. Clone size is given for some rows only: seen once, a few or many times, or a class if the clone is expanded.

J: TRBJ1-2; D: TRBD1; V: TRBV6-1; size: NA; DNA: TGTGCCAGCAGTCTGACAGGGATTGATGGCTACACCTTC; CDR3: CASSLTGIDGYTF
J: TRBJ2-7; D: NA; V: TRBV9; size: NA; DNA: TGTGCCAGCAGCCTCACCAATAACTACGAGCAGTACTTC; CDR3: CASSLTNNYEQYF
J: TRBJ2-1; D: NA; V: TRBV6-4; size: NA; DNA: TGTGCCAGCCACCCCCATAATTACGTGCGGGATGAGCAGTTCTTC; CDR3: CASHPHNYVRDEQFF
J: TRBJ2-1; D: NA; V: TRBV27; size: NA; DNA: TGTGCCAGCAGTTTGATGGGGAATGAGCAGTTCTTC; CDR3: CASSLMGNEQFF
J: TRBJ2-7; D: NA; V: TRBV5-4; size: NA; DNA: TGTGCCAGCAGCTCCTTCCGACTAGACTTTCGGGAGCAGTACTTC; CDR3: CASSSFRLDFREQYF
J: TRBJ1-2; D: NA; V: TRBV4-1; size: NA; DNA: TGCGCCAGCAGCCAACTAGGGGTAGCTGGCTACACCTTC; CDR3: CASSQLGVAGYTF
J: TRBJ2-7; D: NA; V: TRBV7-2; size: NA; DNA: TGTGCCAGCAGTATGGTGGAGGGCCGCTATTACGAGCAGTACTTC; CDR3: CASSMVEGRYYEQYF
J: TRBJ2-7; D: NA; V: TRBV9; size: NA; DNA: TGTGCCAGCAGCGTAGAGGTAGCAACCCCCTCCTACGAGCAGTACTTC; CDR3: CASSVEVATPSYEQYF
J: TRBJ2-3; D: NA; V: TRBV27; size: NA; DNA: TGTGCCAGCAGTTTAAGACTAGGGGACACAGATACGCAGTATTTT; CDR3: CASSLRLGDTDTQYF
J: TRBJ2-7; D: NA; V: TRBV6-5; size: NA; DNA: TGTGCCAGCAGCTTGACCGGGACATCCTACGAGCAGTACTTC; CDR3: CASSLTGTSYEQYF
J: TRBJ2-1; D: TRBD1; V: TRBV29-1; size: NA; DNA: TGCAGCGTTGAGGGACAGGTCCTCGGGTATGAGCAGTTCTTC; CDR3: CSVEGQVLGYEQFF
J: TRBJ1-1; D: NA; V: TRBV7-9; size: NA; DNA: TGTGCCAGCAGCCGTGGTGGCACTGAAGCTTTCTTT; CDR3: CASSRGGTEAFF
J: TRBJ2-1; D: NA; V: TRBV7-2; size: NA; DNA: TGTGCCAGCAGTCCGGGCTTCTCTATTGGGAATGAGCAGTTCTTC; CDR3: CASSPGFSIGNEQFF
J: TRBJ2-1; D: NA; V: TRBV6-1; size: NA; DNA: TGTGCCAGCAGTGAAGGCGGGGCCTACAATGAGCAGTTCTTC; CDR3: CASSEGGAYNEQFF
J: TRBJ2-7; D: TRBD1; V: TRBV5-1; size: NA; DNA: TGCGCCAGCAGCTTGGAAAGGGACAGGGGCTACGAGCAGTACTTC; CDR3: CASSLERDRGYEQYF
J: TRBJ2-7; D: TRBD1; V: TRBV19; size: NA; DNA: TGTGCCAGTAGTCCCTGGGACAGGTCCTACGAGCAGTACTTC; CDR3: CASSPWDRSYEQYF
J: TRBJ2-7; D: NA; V: TRBV5-1; size: NA; DNA: TGCGCCAGCAGCTCCTATTACGAGCAGTACTTC; CDR3: CASSSYYEQYF
J: TRBJ2-7; D: NA; V: TRBV6-5; size: NA; DNA: TGTGCCAGCAGTTATGCAGGGCGAAACGAGCAGTACTTC; CDR3: CASSYAGRNEQYF
J: TRBJ1-4; D: TRBD1; V: TRBV27; size: NA; DNA: TGTGCCAGCAGTTTAAATAAGGGACAGGGGATCCCAACTAATGAAAAACTGTTTTTT; CDR3: CASSLNKGQGIPTNEKLFF
J: TRBJ2-3; D: NA; V: TRBV4-2; size: NA; DNA: TGTGCCAGCAGCCAAAGCGGGAGCACAGATACGCAGTATTTT; CDR3: CASSQSGSTDTQYF
J: TRBJ1-4; D: NA; V: TRBV19; size: NA; DNA: TGTGCCAGTACCGCAGGGATCTCTGGTGAAAAACTGTTTTTT; CDR3: CASTAGISGEKLFF
J: TRBJ2-1; D: TRBD1; V: TRBV7-2; size: NA; DNA: TGTGCCAGCAGCTTAGAACTCGGGACAGGGGGTTACAATGAGCAGTTCTTC; CDR3: CASSLELGTGGYNEQFF
J: TRBJ2-3; D: NA; V: TRBV4-1; size: once; DNA: TGCGCCAGCAGCCAAGTACTGAGCACAGATACGCAGTATTTT; CDR3: CASSQVLSTDTQYF
J: TRBJ1-2; D: NA; V: TRBV7-9; size: NA; DNA: TGTGCCAGCAGCTTAGGTGGCAGATACTATGGCTACACCTTC; CDR3: CASSLGGRYYGYTF
J: TRBJ2-7; D: TRBD2; V: TRBV28; size: NA; DNA: TGTGCCAGCAGTTTAAATGGAGCGGGGGGTTCCTACGAGCAGTACTTC; CDR3: CASSLNGAGGSYEQYF
J: TRBJ2-3; D: TRBD2; V: TRBV5-6; size: NA; DNA: TGTGCCAGCAGCTTGGCTTTAGCGGGACATTTAACAGATACGCAGTATTTT; CDR3: CASSLALAGHLTDTQYF
J: TRBJ1-1; D: NA; V: TRBV13; size: once; DNA: TGTGCCAGCAGCTTAACTGGGGCAGCTGAAGCTTTCTTT; CDR3: CASSLTGAAEAFF
J: TRBJ2-7; D: TRBD2; V: TRBV27; size: NA; DNA: TGTGCCAGCAGTTCGGGACTAGCGGGCTCCTACGAGCAGTACTTC; CDR3: CASSSGLAGSYEQYF
J: TRBJ1-2; D: NA; V: TRBV30; size: NA; DNA: TGTGCCTGGACACAAGGGGACTATGGCTACACCTTC; CDR3: CAWTQGDYGYTF
J: TRBJ2-7; D: NA; V: TRBV4-1; size: NA; DNA: TGCGCCAGCAGCCAAGTTGGCAGTAGTTACGAGCAGTACTTC; CDR3: CASSQVGSSYEQYF
J: TRBJ1-4; D: NA; V: TRBV5-1; size: NA; DNA: TGCGCCAGCAGCTTGGAGCAGGGTGGGGAAAAACTGTTTTTT; CDR3: CASSLEQGGEKLFF
J: TRBJ2-1; D: NA; V: TRBV5-6; size: NA; DNA: TGTGCCAGCAGCCGGGGGGCTAGTCTTGATTTGATTGAGCAGTTCTTC; CDR3: CASSRGASLDLIEQFF
J: TRBJ1-5; D: NA; V: TRBV27; size: NA; DNA: TGTGCCAGCAGTTTAGTAGGTAGCAATCAGCCCCAGCATTTT; CDR3: CASSLVGSNQPQHF
J: TRBJ2-1; D: NA; V: TRBV20-1; size: NA; DNA: TGCAGTGCTAGACTTTTGTGGGAGCAGTTCTTC; CDR3: CSARLLWEQFF
J: TRBJ2-1; D: NA; V: TRBV29-1; size: NA; DNA: TGCAGCGTTGTAGACCCCATAACCTACAATGAGCAGTTCTTC; CDR3: CSVVDPITYNEQFF
J: TRBJ2-2; D: TRBD1; V: TRBV6-1; size: NA; DNA: TGTGCCAGCAGTGCGGGGACAGCGAACACCGGGGAGCTGTTTTTT; CDR3: CASSAGTANTGELFF
J: TRBJ1-2; D: NA; V: TRBV7-9; size: NA; DNA: TGTGCCAGCAGCCCACCCGGAAGGGGCGTCGAGGGCTACACCTTC; CDR3: CASSPPGRGVEGYTF
J: TRBJ2-1; D: TRBD2; V: TRBV27; size: NA; DNA: TGTGCCAGCAGTTTACAGGGGTTAGCGGGAGAGGTCGATGAGCAGTTCTTC; CDR3: CASSLQGLAGEVDEQFF
J: TRBJ2-4; D: NA; V: TRBV4-1; size: once; DNA: TGCGCCAGCAGCCAAACTGGGATCAAAAACATTCAGTACTTC; CDR3: CASSQTGIKNIQYF
J: TRBJ1-2; D: TRBD1; V: TRBV29-1; size: NA; DNA: TGCAGCGCCTTTCAAGGGACAGGTTATGGCTACACCTTC; CDR3: CSAFQGTGYGYTF
J: TRBJ1-4; D: NA; V: TRBV6-5; size: NA; DNA: TGTGCCAGCAGTTACACGGCAGGAGAAAAAGAAAAACTGTTTTTT; CDR3: CASSYTAGEKEKLFF